This TCR beta chain is drawn from a study of cytomegalovirus exposure and HLA in healthy donors. In the study overall: Earlier, fewer than 130 million unique TCR beta sequences were recovered from around 190 million T cells by an analysis.

Findings and caveats of the study: CMV serostatus was the sole immune exposure information available.

Donors were ostensibly healthy at sampling, although undocumented immune exposures were probable. This clone was seen a few times. The target antigen is unknown. V shed 8 bases and J 4 bases; nucleotides not matched to a gene: 3. The CDR3 extends over 13 amino acids. Germline V gives CDR1 MNHNS, CDR2 SASEGT. Vbeta (60) and Jbeta (13) primers were used in the PCR. Method: immunoSEQ multiplex PCR; TCRdb's copy keeps in-frame clones and lacks some. This sample carries about 200,000 clones, around 76% of them seen once, and the ten largest clones take 0.63%. The TCR sequence derives from a man aged 18 to 35 in good health and CMV-seronegative. V gene TRBV6-1 combines with J gene TRBJ2-1; TRBD1 agrees at 9 bases. The specimen sequenced was PBMCs. The CDR3 DNA reads as TGTGCCAGCCGGGACAGGGTTTACAATGAGCAGTTCTTC. Translating it yields CASRDRVYNEQFF.